A single sample is the source of the 31 T cell receptor beta chains below, sequenced in a study of T cell repertoires in cytomegalovirus infection. TCRdb fed the reads into MiXCR, producing one record per CDR3 protein. Of hundreds of thousands of distinct CDR3 sequences detected, just under 30% appear once; the ten largest clones hold about 20%. These receptors are not linked to any known antigen. The sequencing here drew on cultured PBMCs, taken from culture after CMV antigen stimulation. The receptor set was obtained from a human donor in good health (CMV status not recorded). Some clones in this sample may be carry-over from other donors' samples.

In this sample, this clonotype turned up many times. The rearrangement uses TRBV28 and TRBJ1-5, with 8 nucleotides matching TRBD1. Germline-derived CDR1 and CDR2 are MDHEN and SYDVKM. V shed 6 bases, J shed 3 bases, and the junction held 22 bases outside the gene matches. There are 20 residues in the CDR3. CDR3 nucleotides: TGTGCCAGCAGCCTGACCTGGGGACAGGCCTCATTCTTCCTCAATCAGCCCCAGCATTTT. This codes for CASSLTWGQASFFLNQPQHF.

V gene TRBV20-1 combines with J gene TRBJ1-4; D may be TRBD1 (6 bases). CDR1 and CDR2 from the germline V gene are DFQATT and SNEGSKA (reference sequence). Trimming took 6 bases from V and 7 from J, leaving 15 bases between them. The CDR3 has 13 amino acids. The CDR3, as DNA: TGCAGTGCCCCAAAGGGGGGGCGTGAAAAACTGTTTTTT. Its protein product is CSAPKGGREKLFF.

CDR3 in amino acids: CASNLGDPKNIQYF. The DNA of the CDR3 is TGTGCCAGTAACCTAGGTGACCCCAAAAACATTCAGTACTTC. J is TRBJ2-4 and V is TRBV19; D remains unclear. The CDR3 length is 14 residues. The V end was cut by 7 bases, the J end by 2 bases, with 12 bases between. Per germline, CDR1 LNHDA and CDR2 SQIVND (reference sequence).

A remark on this clonotype: This could be a read error, since a much larger clone is one nucleotide away. The CDR3 does not close with the conserved phenylalanine or tryptophan, likely indicating a read error. The rearrangement joins TRBV7-9 to TRBJ1-5; TRBD1 agrees at 7 bases. This CDR3 has 17 residues. Germline V gene data show CDR1 as SEHNR and CDR2 as FQNEAQ (reference sequence). V shed 1 base and J 0 bases; nucleotides not matched to a gene: 6. The CDR3 is CASSLVQGRSSNQPQHS. Here the CDR3 DNA reads TGTGCCAGCAGCTTAGTACAGGGGAGGAGTAGCAATCAGCCCCAGCATTCT.

This clonotype was recorded a few times. The chain recombines TRBV28 with TRBJ1-5; D remains unclear. The V end lost 6 bases, the J end lost 9 bases, and 18 bases lay between the germline ends. The CDR3 is 14 residues long. Germline-derived CDR1 and CDR2 are MDHEN and SYDVKM. The CDR3 spells CASSPLTGVWPQHF. CDR3 sequence (DNA): TGTGCCAGCAGCCCTTTGACCGGGGTATGGCCCCAGCATTTT. Using reference TRBV28 and TRBJ1-5 for the parts outside the CDR3, the full variable domain is DVKVTQSSRYLVKRTGEKVFLECVQDMDHENMFWYRQDPGLGLRLIYFSYDVKMKEKGDIPEGYSVSREKKERFSLILESASTNQTSMYLCASSPLTGVWPQHFGDGTRLSIL.

This chain links TRBV12-3 or TRBV12-4 with TRBJ2-3, with 11 bases lining up with TRBD2. Losses at the gene ends were 4 bases for V and 5 bases for J; bases not matched to a gene: 8. There are 16 residues in the CDR3. CDR3 nucleotide sequence: TGTGCCAGCAGTTCCTTAGCGGGGGGGCGTCGAGATACGCAGTATTTT. Translating it yields CASSSLAGGRRDTQYF.

This rearrangement joins TRBV6-2 or TRBV6-3 to TRBJ2-1; 15 bases map to TRBD2. The germline CDR1 and CDR2 sequences are MNHEY and SVGEGT. This CDR3 has 16 residues. V was pared by 10 bases and J by 12 bases, with 16 bases of the junction left unmatched. The CDR3 nucleotides read TGTGCCACTTACGCATCCGGGACTAGCGGGAGGAGGGGGCAGTTCTTC. Its translation: CATYASGTSGRRGQFF.

The V and J genes are TRBV27 and TRBJ1-2, with no clear D. This CDR3 is 13 amino acids long. Trimming removed 3 bases at V and 8 bases at J, with 13 bases between. The germline gives CDR1 MNHEY, CDR2 SMNVEV (reference sequence). CDR3: CASSFRLEGGYTF. For the CDR3, the DNA is TGTGCCAGCAGTTTTCGCCTCGAGGGAGGCTACACCTTC.

This clonotype has a handful of counts. The genes are TRBV7-6 and TRBJ1-1; TRBD1 aligns across 9 bases. The CDR3 loop spans 14 amino acids. From germline, CDR1 is SGHVS and CDR2 FNYEAQ. The junction had 5 bases not matched to a gene; V was cut back by 0 bases and J by 9 bases. The CDR3 nucleotides read TGTGCCAGCAGCTTAGCGCACGGACAGGGGAAAGCTTTCTTT. Its protein is CASSLAHGQGKAFF.

This clonotype was observed a handful of times. The V call is TRBV7-3, the J call TRBJ1-5, with D possibly TRBD1 on 6 matching bases. CDR3 length: 14 amino acids. Germline values: CDR1 SGHTA, CDR2 FQGTGA. V was shortened by 5 bases and J by 6 bases, with 14 bases between the two germline ends. CDR3 bases: TGTGCCAGCAGCGAAGGGGGGGGCGTTCAGCCCCAGCATTTT. This gives the protein CASSEGGGVQPQHF.

The chain joins TRBV19 to TRBJ1-5; weak D call: TRBD1 (5 bases). Trimming pared 7 bases from V and 2 bases from J, leaving 18 bases between. Germline CDR1 and CDR2: LNHDA and SQIVND (reference sequence). The CDR3 loop spans 16 amino acids. CDR3 coding DNA: TGTGCCAGTATTAAAGGGGCTACCTTGGGCAATCAGCCCCAGCATTTT. Its translation: CASIKGATLGNQPQHF. Full variable domain (missing parts from reference TRBV19 and TRBJ1-5): DGGITQSPKYLFRKEGQNVTLSCEQNLNHDAMYWYRQDPGQGLRLIYYSQIVNDFQKGDIAEGYSVSREKKESFPLTVTSAQKNPTAFYLCASIKGATLGNQPQHFGDGTRLSIL.

The J gene is TRBJ1-6, the V gene TRBV28, with 7 bases fitting TRBD1. The CDR3 consists of 16 residues. V trimming: 2 bases; J trimming: 7 bases; junction bases outside the gene matches: 8. Germline loops: CDR1 MDHEN, CDR2 SYDVKM. DNA for the CDR3: TGTGCCAGCAGTTTAGGGGGTACAGGGGCAAATTCACCCCTCCACTTT. Amino acids: CASSLGGTGANSPLHF.

The chain recombines TRBV6-2 or TRBV6-3 with TRBJ1-5; 7 bases are a match to TRBD1. The germline V gene has CDR1 MNHEY and CDR2 SVGEGT. Trimming took 2 bases from V and 4 from J; bases not matched to a gene: 17. The CDR3 runs to 19 residues. CDR3 coding DNA: TGTGCCAGCAGTTACATCTCCGGGACAGACAGAATCGGGAATCAGCCCCAGCATTTT. Translating gives CASSYISGTDRIGNQPQHF.

The V call is TRBV6-5, the J call TRBJ2-3; 10 bases align to TRBD2. CDR1 is MNHEY and CDR2 is SVGAGI in the germline V gene. V lost 6 bases and J lost 4; bases outside the gene matches: 10. CDR3 length equals 16 residues. CDR3 loop: CASSSTSGRVPDTQYF. The CDR3 DNA is TGTGCCAGCAGCTCTACAAGCGGGAGGGTACCAGATACGCAGTATTTT.

The chain recombines TRBV10-3 with TRBJ1-2; D ambiguous. The CDR3 spans 14 residues. Trimming shortened V by 3 bases and J by 0 bases, and 8 bases separated the two germline ends. CDR1 and CDR2 (germline): ENHRY, SYGVKD. The CDR3 DNA follows: TGTGCCATCAGTGAACCTACTCCTAACTATGGCTACACCTTC. It codes for CAISEPTPNYGYTF.

This clonotype has ten or more counts. This chain connects TRBV7-6 to TRBJ2-1, with D possibly being TRBD2 (6 bases). The germline V gene has CDR1 SGHVS and CDR2 FNYEAQ. The CDR3 extends over 17 amino acids. The ends were cut back, 0 bases at V and 6 bases at J, with 18 bases in the middle. The chain's CDR3 is CASSLAERGSGGNEQFF. The CDR3 bases are TGTGCCAGCAGCTTAGCGGAACGGGGGAGCGGTGGCAATGAGCAGTTCTTC. The full variable domain, completed using reference TRBV7-6 and TRBJ2-1, is GAGVSQSPRYKVTKRGQDVALRCDPISGHVSLYWYRQALGQGPEFLTYFNYEAQQDKSGLPNDRFSAERPEGSISTLTIQRTEQRDSAMYRCASSLAERGSGGNEQFFGPGTRLTVL.

The sample holds a few counts of this clonotype. The gene calls are TRBV7-6 and TRBJ2-1; possibly TRBD2 for D (5 bases). The CDR3 runs to 15 residues. V was shortened by 4 bases and J by 2 bases, with 12 bases between the two germline ends. CDR1 is SGHVS, CDR2 FNYEAQ, per germline. The CDR3 DNA reads TGTGCCAGCAGCTCTGGGGAGATACCCTACAATGAGCAGTTCTTC. This encodes CASSSGEIPYNEQFF.

This clonotype was seen at least ten times. V and J are TRBV7-9 and TRBJ1-1; 10 nucleotides align to TRBD1. The CDR3 covers 15 residues. Germline V CDR1 and CDR2: SEHNR, FQNEAQ (reference sequence). Trimming cost V 5 bases and J 0 bases; bases outside gene matches: 3. The CDR3 loop is CASSPGTGVNTEAFF. In nucleotides, the CDR3 is TGTGCCAGCAGCCCGGGGACAGGGGTGAACACTGAAGCTTTCTTT.

The CDR3 nucleotides read TGTGCCAGCAGCTTAGATGGGCGAGGGGGGAAGGATGAGCAGTTCTTC. This gives the protein CASSLDGRGGKDEQFF. V gene TRBV11-3 combines with J gene TRBJ2-1, with D perhaps being TRBD1 or TRBD2 (6 bases each). The CDR3 spans 16 residues. The V gene's germline CDR1 is SGHNT and CDR2 YENEEA. The ends were cut back, 0 bases at V and 8 bases at J, with 17 bases in the middle.

This clonotype showed up many times. V is TRBV7-8 and J is TRBJ1-4; the match to TRBD1 covers 10 bases. CDR1 and CDR2 (germline): SGHVS, FQNEAQ. The CDR3 loop spans 16 amino acids. Unmatched junction bases numbered 9, after V lost 3 bases and J lost 8 bases. DNA of the CDR3: TGTGCCAGCAGCTTTCGGCCCGGGACAGGGGAAGAAAAACTGTTTTTT. This gives the protein CASSFRPGTGEEKLFF.

This sequence joins TRBV9 and TRBJ1-6; D may be TRBD1 (5 bases). The germline V gene encodes CDR1 SGDLS and CDR2 YYNGEE. The CDR3 consists of 14 residues. Between the trimmed V and J ends, which lost 5 bases and 7 bases, there was a span of 13 bases. CDR3 DNA: TGTGCCAGCAGAGCGGGACTCGAGAATTCACCCCTCCACTTT. This encodes CASRAGLENSPLHF.

This clonotype was counted ten times or more. V is TRBV6-1 and J is TRBJ2-3; 9 bases agree with TRBD1. This CDR3 has 12 amino acids. Losses at the gene ends were 6 bases for V and 8 bases for J; bases not matched to a gene: 3. Germline values: CDR1 MNHNS, CDR2 SASEGT. The CDR3 loop reads CASRGTGSTQYF. CDR3 coding DNA: TGTGCCAGCAGGGGGACAGGGTCTACGCAGTATTTT.

This clonotype was seen more than once but under ten times. V is TRBV6-8 and J is TRBJ1-6, with no clear D. The ends were cut back, 7 bases at V and 0 bases at J, with 7 bases in the middle. This CDR3 contains 14 residues. Germline V gives CDR1 MNHGY, CDR2 SAAAGT. The chain's CDR3 is CASTKLSYNSPLHF. The CDR3 DNA follows: TGTGCCAGCACGAAACTCTCCTATAATTCACCCCTCCACTTT.

The chain couples TRBV7-8 to TRBJ1-2; 10 bases agree with TRBD1. This CDR3 spans 13 amino acids. CDR1 is SGHVS, CDR2 FQNEAQ, per germline. J lost 9 bases, V lost 5 bases, and 6 bases had no gene match. CDR3 in amino acids: CASSPRTGGSYTF. CDR3 DNA sequence: TGTGCCAGCAGCCCCAGGACAGGGGGAAGCTACACCTTC.

This clonotype appeared a few times. V is TRBV14 and J is TRBJ2-2; maybe TRBD2 (7 bases). Per germline, CDR1 SGHDN and CDR2 FVKESK. CDR3 length: 18 amino acids. The ends were cut back, 0 bases at V and 1 base at J, with 15 bases in the middle. The CDR3 sequence: CASSQDLFGGRNTGELFF. In nucleotides, the CDR3 is TGTGCCAGCAGCCAAGATTTATTCGGGGGGCGGAACACCGGGGAGCTGTTTTTT. Full variable domain (rest looked up from reference TRBV14 and TRBJ2-2): EAGVTQFPSHSVIEKGQTVTLRCDPISGHDNLYWYRRVMGKEIKFLLHFVKESKQDESGMPNNRFLAERTGGTYSTLKVQPAELEDSGVYFCASSQDLFGGRNTGELFFGEGSRLTVL.

The chain couples TRBV6-1 to TRBJ2-7; the match to TRBD2 covers 15 bases. Germline CDR1 is MNHNS and CDR2 is SASEGT. After removal of 4 bases from V and 7 bases from J, the junction contained 5 bases not matched to a gene. This CDR3 contains 15 residues. Here the CDR3 reads CASSAGTSGRSEQYF. CDR3 DNA sequence: TGTGCCAGCAGTGCCGGGACTAGCGGGAGGAGTGAGCAGTACTTC.

This clonotype has a handful of counts. This chain connects TRBV27 to TRBJ1-1; TRBD1 matches 9 bases. This CDR3 has 17 residues. The V segment lost 2 bases and the J segment 5 bases; nucleotides outside the gene matches: 12. Germline V CDR1 and CDR2: MNHEY, SMNVEV (reference sequence). The CDR3 protein is CASSLRGQGVLGTEAFF. Written as DNA, the CDR3 is TGTGCCAGCAGTTTACGGGGACAGGGAGTTTTAGGGACTGAAGCTTTCTTT.

The sample holds a few counts of this clonotype. The gene calls are TRBV7-2 and TRBJ2-3; 7 bases are a match to TRBD2. The CDR3 is 18 amino acids. The V and J ends lost 2 bases and 6 bases, in that order; junction bases with no gene match: 17. Germline-derived CDR1 and CDR2 are SGHTA and FQGNSA. The CDR3 reads CASSLKGWGRAGGDTQYF. CDR3 DNA: TGTGCCAGCAGCTTAAAAGGTTGGGGGAGGGCCGGAGGGGATACGCAGTATTTT.

The chain employs TRBV3-1 and TRBJ1-1; D is undetermined. Germline assignment: CDR1 LGHDT and CDR2 YNNKEL (reference sequence). V was trimmed by 6 bases and J by 5 bases, leaving 13 bases between them. CDR3 size: 13 residues. CDR3 sequence: CASSRTLGTEAFF. The CDR3 coding sequence is TGTGCCAGCAGTCGGACCTTAGGGACTGAAGCTTTCTTT. The complete variable domain, with remaining parts taken from reference TRBV3-1 and TRBJ1-1, reads DTAVSQTPKYLVTQMGNDKSIKCEQNLGHDTMYWYKQDSKKFLKIMFSYNNKELIINETVPNRFSPKSPDKAHLNLHINSLELGDSAVYFCASSRTLGTEAFFGQGTRLTVV.

The chain is built from TRBV20-1 and TRBJ1-2; possible D gene TRBD1, 5 bases. The CDR3 length is 10 residues. Germline values: CDR1 DFQATT, CDR2 SNEGSKA (reference sequence). Trimming stripped 8 bases from V and 9 bases from J, with 13 bases between. CDR3 nucleotide sequence: TGCAGTACCTGGGGGACTAGCTACACCTTC. Protein: CSTWGTSYTF.

A remark on this clonotype: Compared with germline, one end of the junction differs, possibly owing to a read error. The chain is built from TRBV6-8 and TRBJ2-3; D call uncertain. The germline V gene encodes CDR1 MNHGY and CDR2 SAAAGT. The CDR3 sequence is 14 residues long. In nucleotides, the CDR3 is TGTGTCAGCAGTTCCGACTCTAGCACAGATACGCAGTATTTT. It is translated as CVSSSDSSTDTQYF.